This TCR beta chain was observed in a study of T cell responses to AZD1222 COVID-19 vaccine. At the level of the study: Pooling was applied to second doses at about 4 or about 12 weeks. Overall study results and limits: There were repertoire samples only from the period after the peak T cell response. As reported, nearly half of all spike-specific TCRs target variant regions that are unmutated.

Points on this clone: The antigen remains undetermined. The junction differs from germline at one of its ends, possibly a read error.

The data were produced by immunoSEQ multiplex PCR, yet TCRdb's version contains in-frame clones alone and is incomplete. Seen here are some 130,000 clones, roughly 84% observed once, and the top ten hold roughly 4.3%. The TCR comes from an adult in good health. The specimen comprised peripheral blood, sampled on day 0 of AZD1222 vaccination.

CDR3 sequence: CASRLVSNYGYTF. Here the CDR3 DNA reads TGTGCCAGCAGATTAGTCAGTAACTATGGCTACACCTTC. J is TRBJ1-2 and V is TRBV12-3 or TRBV12-4, with D unclear. The CDR3 spans 13 residues.